This passage covers 14 T cell receptor beta chains from one sample sequenced in a study of blood T cells in healthy people across ages. Primed by a sample-barcoded 5' primer and a J-beta primer mix, a second PCR proceeded for about 6 to 12 cycles. Using its own MiXCR run on the 5' RACE reads, TCRdb lists one record per CDR3 protein. The sample has 800,000 to 950,000 distinct CDR3 sequences; around 48% are singletons. The specimen sequenced was blood. These receptors came from a man aged 25-45 years in good health.

CDR3 in amino acids: CASSYVPLEQYF. In nucleotides, the CDR3 is TGTGCCAGCAGCTACGTACCCCTCGAGCAGTACTTC. The chain links TRBV6-2 or TRBV6-3 to TRBJ2-7; D call uncertain. The germline gives CDR1 MNHEY, CDR2 SVGEGT. The CDR3 length is 12 residues. V was pared by 6 bases and J by 6 bases, with 12 bases between.

This chain links TRBV6-2 or TRBV6-3 with TRBJ2-7, with 12 bases matching TRBD1. The CDR3 contains 15 residues. Trimming at V came to 7 bases and at J to 2 bases, leaving 6 bases not matched to a gene. CDR1 MNHEY and CDR2 SVGEGT come from the germline V gene. The CDR3 DNA is TGTGCCAGCAACAAGGGGACAGGGGGCGCCTACGAGCAGTACTTC. It translates to CASNKGTGGAYEQYF.

The genes are TRBV10-3 and TRBJ2-1; the D gene is possibly TRBD2 (6 bases). The CDR3 length is 17 residues. V was trimmed by 3 bases and J by 3 bases, leaving 18 bases between them. CDR1 and CDR2 (germline): ENHRY, SYGVKD. CDR3 nucleotides: TGTGCCATCAGTGAATGGAGGGGACCTGCTCTCTACAATGAGCAGTTCTTC. Translation gives CAISEWRGPALYNEQFF.

The gene calls are TRBV10-3 and TRBJ1-1, with unresolved D. The ends were cut back, 3 bases at V and 2 bases at J, with 16 bases in the middle. Germline CDR1 reads ENHRY; CDR2 reads SYGVKD. The CDR3 has 16 amino acids. CDR3 in DNA: TGTGCCATCAGTGAAATCGGGGTCGGTATAAACACTGAAGCTTTCTTT. It specifies CAISEIGVGINTEAFF.

The rearrangement joins TRBV7-9 to TRBJ2-1; tentatively, D is TRBD1 (5 bases). CDR1 and CDR2 (germline): SEHNR, FQNEAQ (reference sequence). The germline V and J ends were trimmed by 4 bases and 3 bases, with 16 bases remaining between them. This CDR3 has 16 amino acids. CDR3 sequence: CASSSSIRANYNEQFF. CDR3 sequence (DNA): TGTGCCAGCAGCTCTTCCATCAGGGCTAACTACAATGAGCAGTTCTTC.

This clonotype has a handful of counts. This chain joins TRBV5-1 and TRBJ2-3; 8 bases agree with TRBD2. The CDR3 spans 17 residues. V lost 0 bases to trimming and J lost 4 bases; unmatched junction nucleotides: 10. The germline gives CDR1 SGHRS, CDR2 YFSETQ. The CDR3 bases are TGCGCCAGCAGCTTGGATCGGGGACTAGGTGTATCAGATACGCAGTATTTT. It codes for CASSLDRGLGVSDTQYF.

This clonotype was seen more than once but under ten times. The V and J genes are TRBV9 and TRBJ2-3; D is perhaps TRBD1 or TRBD2 (5 bases each). V shed 4 bases and J shed 2 bases, with 17 bases lying between them. Germline loops: CDR1 SGDLS, CDR2 YYNGEE. CDR3 size: 16 residues. The CDR3 sequence is CASSLGVGGTTDTQYF. The CDR3, as DNA: TGTGCCAGCAGCCTCGGAGTTGGGGGTACCACAGATACGCAGTATTTT.

J is TRBJ1-2 and V is TRBV29-1, with 8 bases identical to TRBD1. Germline assignment: CDR1 SQVTM and CDR2 ANQGSEA. With 7 bases clipped from V and 8 bases from J, the junction kept 6 bases outside the gene matches. The CDR3 spans 11 residues. CDR3 coding DNA: TGCAGCGGGAGGACAGGGTTCGGCTACACCTTC. It specifies CSGRTGFGYTF.

This clonotype was picked up one time. The chain recombines TRBV28 with TRBJ2-1; the D gene is possibly TRBD2 (6 bases). V lost 6 bases, J lost 7 bases, and 16 bases lay in between. Germline V gene lookup returns CDR1 MDHEN and CDR2 SYDVKM. The CDR3 is 14 amino acids. The CDR3 sequence: CASRPSGLINEQFF. CDR3 bases: TGTGCCAGCAGGCCATCGGGACTCATAAATGAGCAGTTCTTC. The variable domain in full, with the rest retrieved from reference TRBV28 and TRBJ2-1, is DVKVTQSSRYLVKRTGEKVFLECVQDMDHENMFWYRQDPGLGLRLIYFSYDVKMKEKGDIPEGYSVSREKKERFSLILESASTNQTSMYLCASRPSGLINEQFFGPGTRLTVL.

J is TRBJ1-2 and V is TRBV7-2; no definite D call. Germline V gene sequence: CDR1 SGHTA, CDR2 FQGNSA. The CDR3 totals 14 residues. Deletions cut 1 base from V and 6 bases from J, with 12 bases between. The CDR3 here is CASSLDSGSDGYTF. DNA for the CDR3: TGTGCCAGCAGCTTAGACTCCGGTTCAGATGGCTACACCTTC.

This clonotype was seen only a few times. The chain recombines TRBV6-2 or TRBV6-3 with TRBJ1-1; 9 positions match TRBD1. In germline, CDR1 is MNHEY, CDR2 SVGEGT. J was trimmed by 5 bases and V by 5 bases; bases with no gene match: 6. The CDR3 sequence is 14 residues long. CDR3 sequence reads: CASSLDRGRTEAFF. The CDR3, as DNA: TGTGCCAGCAGTCTCGACAGGGGGAGGACTGAAGCTTTCTTT.

This clonotype appeared a few times. The CDR3 is CASSLGGPLYEQYF. In DNA, the CDR3 is TGTGCCAGCAGTTTGGGGGGGCCCCTCTACGAGCAGTACTTC. The V and J genes are TRBV12-3 or TRBV12-4 and TRBJ2-7; the D gene is possibly TRBD2 (7 bases). This CDR3 is built from 14 residues. Trimming cost V 3 bases and J 3 bases, with 12 bases left between them.

J is TRBJ1-6 and V is TRBV6-1; D gene uncertain. V lost 5 bases to trimming and J lost 8 bases, with 22 bases between them. From germline, CDR1 is MNHNS and CDR2 SASEGT. This CDR3 spans 17 amino acids. The CDR3 is CASSLAPDGSPYSPLHF. For the CDR3, the DNA is TGTGCCAGCAGTCTCGCCCCGGACGGATCCCCCTATTCACCCCTCCACTTT.

V usage is TRBV27 and J usage is TRBJ2-2; weak D call: TRBD2 (5 bases). The V and J ends lost 3 bases and 7 bases respectively, with 21 bases between them. The CDR3 runs to 17 residues. CDR1 is MNHEY, CDR2 SMNVEV, per germline (reference sequence). The CDR3 is CASSFSDSPLWGGELFF. As DNA, the CDR3 is TGTGCCAGCAGTTTTTCGGACTCGCCACTGTGGGGCGGGGAGCTGTTTTTT.